These 32 T cell receptor beta chains were sequenced from one sample in a study of CD8 T cells in ankylosing spondylitis. Each CDR3 protein gets one entry after TCRdb re-called the 5' RACE reads with MiXCR. This sample has about 240,000 distinct CDR3 sequences, with less than 10% found just once. The specimen sequenced was blood, either unsorted or a sorted T cell fraction (not recorded which). The receptors shown here come from a male donor with ankylosing spondylitis or in good health (not recorded which).

This chain connects TRBV20-1 to TRBJ2-3; tentatively, D is TRBD2 (6 bases). CDR1 is DFQATT and CDR2 is SNEGSKA in the germline V gene (reference sequence). This CDR3 has 13 residues. Trimming removed 6 bases from V and 0 bases from J, with 10 bases in between. CDR3 DNA sequence: TGCAGTGCACGGGGGAGAAGCACAGATACGCAGTATTTT. Translation gives CSARGRSTDTQYF.

This chain links TRBV6-5 with TRBJ1-2, with 8 bases identical to TRBD1. Trimming took 5 bases from V and 7 from J; bases not matched to a gene: 3. CDR1 and CDR2 from the germline V gene are MNHEY and SVGAGI. The CDR3 runs 12 residues. CDR3 bases: TGTGCCAGCAGTCGACAGGGGTTTGGCTACACCTTC. Encoded protein: CASSRQGFGYTF.

V usage is TRBV2 and J usage is TRBJ2-7; tentative D call: TRBD2 (5 bases). Per the germline V gene, CDR1 is SNHLY and CDR2 is FYNNEI. CDR3 size: 15 residues. Trimming cost V 10 bases and J 5 bases, with 24 bases left between them. The CDR3 DNA reads TGTGCCACCCACTTGGATGGTGGTCGAGGGAACGAGCAGTACTTC. Residues: CATHLDGGRGNEQYF.

This clonotype was seen repeatedly, ten times or more. As DNA, the CDR3 is TGCAGTGCAACCGGGACAGATTTTAGCAATCAGCCCCAGCATTTT. It encodes CSATGTDFSNQPQHF. The chain has TRBV20-1 and TRBJ1-5, with 7 bases lining up with TRBD1. Germline V gene data show CDR1 as DFQATT and CDR2 as SNEGSKA (reference sequence). The CDR3 consists of 15 residues. Trimming took 6 bases from V and 0 from J; bases not matched to a gene: 8.

The CDR3 DNA sequence: TGTGCCACCAGTGATTTGGAAGGTCAGCCCCAGCATTTT. This translates into CATSDLEGQPQHF. The chain recombines TRBV24-1 with TRBJ1-5, with unresolved D. CDR1 and CDR2 from the germline V gene are KGHDR and SFDVKD. The V gene lost 0 bases and the J gene lost 6 bases, with 5 bases spanning the gap. The CDR3 loop spans 13 amino acids.

The table lists this clonotype with a few counts. Given a much more abundant clone one base away, this may be a read error. The chain carries TRBV12-3 or TRBV12-4 and TRBJ1-1; no clear D. The CDR3 length is 10 residues. CDR3 nucleotide sequence: TGTGCCAGCAGTTTCGAGGACCCCTCATTT. It is translated as CASSFEDPSF.

This clonotype was recorded at least ten times. The J gene is TRBJ2-7, the V gene TRBV6-2 or TRBV6-3; D is ambiguous. The CDR3 covers 15 residues. CDR1 and CDR2 (germline): MNHEY, SVGEGT. The V end was cut by 0 bases, the J end by 3 bases, with 12 bases between. The CDR3 spells CASSYSLARGYEQYF. The DNA of the CDR3 is TGTGCCAGCAGTTACTCACTGGCAAGAGGCTACGAGCAGTACTTC.

The table lists this clonotype with many counts. The chain has TRBV7-9 and TRBJ2-5; D ambiguous. There are 12 residues in the CDR3. Looked up from germline, CDR1 is SEHNR and CDR2 is FQNEAQ (reference sequence). The germline V and J ends were trimmed by 4 bases and 3 bases, with 6 bases remaining between them. The CDR3 DNA reads as TGTGCCAGCAGCTATATAAAAGAGACCCAGTACTTC. Amino acids: CASSYIKETQYF. The entire variable domain, with the rest obtained from reference TRBV7-9 and TRBJ2-5, is as follows: DTGVSQNPRHKITKRGQNVTFRCDPISEHNRLYWYRQTLGQGPEFLTYFQNEAQLEKSRLLSDRFSAERPKGSFSTLEIQRTEQGDSAMYLCASSYIKETQYFGPGTRLLVL.

This clonotype was counted only a few times. In DNA form, the CDR3 reads TGTGCCAGCTCACCACAAGGGGACGGGTACACTGAAGCTTTCTTT. Its protein product is CASSPQGDGYTEAFF. This chain joins TRBV18 and TRBJ1-1, with a weak D call TRBD1 (5 bases). From germline, CDR1 is KGHSH and CDR2 LQKENI. The CDR3 is made up of 15 amino acids. Deletions cut 1 base from V and 3 bases from J, with 12 bases between.

Ten or more counts support this clonotype. V usage is TRBV5-1 and J usage is TRBJ2-1, with 9 bases that match TRBD2. CDR1 and CDR2 (germline): SGHRS, YFSETQ. The length of the CDR3 is 16 residues. V trimming: 0 bases; J trimming: 6 bases; junction bases outside the gene matches: 7. CDR3 sequence (DNA): TGCGCCAGCAGCTTGGGTAGCGGGAGTCGTTCCAATGAGCAGTTCTTC. Amino acids: CASSLGSGSRSNEQFF.

In this sample, this clonotype turned up many times. The rearrangement links TRBV7-2 to TRBJ1-4; no firm D call. V lost 5 bases to trimming and J lost 10 bases, with 14 bases between them. The germline V gene has CDR1 SGHTA and CDR2 FQGNSA. The CDR3 runs 13 residues. The CDR3 DNA reads as TGTGCCAGCAGCCCTAACCCTGACGGAAAACTGTTTTTT. Its translation is CASSPNPDGKLFF.

This clonotype showed up many times. The chain joins TRBV10-3 to TRBJ2-1, with 10 bases matching TRBD1. With 1 base clipped from V and 2 bases from J, the junction kept 8 bases outside the gene matches. Germline loops: CDR1 ENHRY, CDR2 SYGVKD. CDR3 size: 18 residues. The CDR3 reads CAISEWTGGVSPYNEQFF. The CDR3 coding sequence is TGTGCCATCAGTGAGTGGACAGGGGGAGTATCCCCCTACAATGAGCAGTTCTTC.

J is TRBJ2-7 and V is TRBV30; perhaps D is TRBD1 or TRBD2 (7 bases each). The V end was cut by 4 bases, the J end by 0 bases, with 13 bases between. The CDR3 has 14 amino acids. The germline gives CDR1 GTSNPN, CDR2 SVGIG (reference sequence). This CDR3 reads CAWNQGGSSYEQYF. CDR3 sequence (DNA): TGTGCCTGGAACCAGGGGGGGAGCTCCTACGAGCAGTACTTC.

This clonotype was detected a few times. The chain combines TRBV5-5 with TRBJ1-2; D is unclear. The CDR3 has 15 amino acids. Germline CDR1 is SGHKS and CDR2 is YYEKEE (reference sequence). V was pared by 0 bases and J by 0 bases, with 9 bases between. Here the CDR3 reads CASSLEGDTNYGYTF. CDR3 DNA: TGTGCCAGCAGCTTGGAGGGCGACACTAACTATGGCTACACCTTC.

This clonotype was counted at least ten times. The chain combines TRBV5-1 with TRBJ1-4; the D is unclear. The V gene's germline CDR1 is SGHRS and CDR2 YFSETQ. V gave up 5 bases and J gave up 0 bases, with 20 bases separating them. CDR3 size: 18 residues. CDR3 amino acids: CASRTYEKGPATNEKLFF. CDR3 nucleotides: TGCGCCAGCAGAACCTATGAAAAGGGCCCTGCAACTAATGAAAAACTGTTTTTT.

This clonotype was seen many times. The chain has TRBV6-2 or TRBV6-3 and TRBJ1-1, with D uncertain. V gave up 4 bases and J gave up 3 bases, with 3 bases separating them. Per the germline V gene, CDR1 is MNHEY and CDR2 is SVGEGT. CDR3 size: 11 residues. The CDR3 is CASSWYTEAFF. The CDR3 DNA reads as TGTGCCAGCAGTTGGTACACTGAAGCTTTCTTT.

Written as DNA, the CDR3 is TGTGCCAGCAGTCCTGGACAGGCCGAGCAGTACTTC. The encoded protein is CASSPGQAEQYF. The J gene is TRBJ2-7, the V gene TRBV12-3 or TRBV12-4; 7 nucleotides agree with TRBD1. This CDR3 has 12 residues. After removal of 5 bases from V and 6 bases from J, the junction contained 4 bases not matched to a gene.

There are many counts of this clonotype. As DNA, the CDR3 is TGCAGTGCTAGCCACCCGAGACAGGGCGCTTCACCCCTCCACTTT. Its translation is CSASHPRQGASPLHF. This chain links TRBV20-1 with TRBJ1-6; 7 bases align to TRBD1. This CDR3 region has 15 residues. V trimming: 3 bases; J trimming: 9 bases; junction bases outside the gene matches: 11. Germline-derived CDR1 and CDR2 are DFQATT and SNEGSKA (reference sequence).

The chain employs TRBV3-1 and TRBJ2-2; D is tentatively TRBD1 or TRBD2 (5 bases each). The V gene lost 7 bases and the J gene lost 6 bases, with 18 bases spanning the gap. CDR3 length: 15 residues. The germline CDR1 and CDR2 sequences are LGHDT and YNNKEL (reference sequence). Here the CDR3 reads CASTPFGARAGELFF. The DNA for the CDR3 is TGTGCCAGCACCCCGTTCGGGGCGAGAGCCGGGGAGCTGTTTTTT.

This clonotype has ten or more counts. This chain connects TRBV20-1 to TRBJ2-3; TRBD2 matches at 14 bases. The CDR3 length is 14 residues. With V trimmed by 5 bases and J by 6 bases, 4 bases remained unmatched. Germline values: CDR1 DFQATT, CDR2 SNEGSKA (reference sequence). For the CDR3, the DNA is TGCAGTGCTTGGACTAGCGGGGGGCCGGATACGCAGTATTTT. As protein: CSAWTSGGPDTQYF.

This chain joins TRBV5-1 and TRBJ2-7; 7 bases agree with TRBD2. Germline CDR1 is SGHRS and CDR2 is YFSETQ. The CDR3 runs 13 residues. V gave up 4 bases and J gave up 6 bases; unmatched junction bases: 7. Written as DNA, the CDR3 is TGCGCCAGCAGCAAGCGACTAGCTACCGAGCAGTACTTC. Its translation is CASSKRLATEQYF. Looking up the rest from reference TRBV5-1 and TRBJ2-7 gives the full variable domain: KAGVTQTPRYLIKTRGQQVTLSCSPISGHRSVSWYQQTPGQGLQFLFEYFSETQRNKGNFPGRFSGRQFSNSRSEMNVSTLELGDSALYLCASSKRLATEQYFGPGTRLTVT.

This clonotype was counted ten times or more. V gene TRBV12-3 or TRBV12-4 combines with J gene TRBJ2-2; a weak D match, TRBD1 (5 bases). The CDR3 spans 12 residues. Trimming took off 10 bases at V and 8 bases at J, with 14 bases between the two ends. This CDR3 is CATRVGAGELFF. The CDR3 nucleotides are TGTGCCACCAGGGTTGGGGCAGGGGAGCTGTTTTTT.

This clonotype has at least ten counts. V usage is TRBV7-3 and J usage is TRBJ1-1; possible D gene TRBD1, 5 bases. The V end lost 6 bases, the J end lost 1 base, and 15 bases lay between the germline ends. The CDR3 contains 15 residues. CDR1 is SGHTA, CDR2 FQGTGA, per germline. The chain's CDR3 is CASRSGTHGNTEAFF. The CDR3 nucleotides are TGTGCCAGCAGGTCCGGGACCCATGGGAACACTGAAGCTTTCTTT.

Many counts were recorded for this clonotype. The genes are TRBV7-9 and TRBJ1-1; no definite D call. Germline loops: CDR1 SEHNR, CDR2 FQNEAQ (reference sequence). This CDR3 contains 12 residues. V was shortened by 1 base and J by 5 bases, with 5 bases between the two germline ends. CDR3 DNA: TGTGCCAGCAGCTTAGGTAAGACTGAAGCTTTCTTT. Translating gives CASSLGKTEAFF.

This clonotype was found a few times. The V gene is TRBV27, the J gene TRBJ1-5; no definite D call. The V end lost 3 bases, the J end lost 1 base, and 16 bases lay between the germline ends. This CDR3 comprises 17 residues. Per the germline V gene, CDR1 is MNHEY and CDR2 is SMNVEV (reference sequence). In DNA form, the CDR3 reads TGTGCCAGCAGTTTCACCTTTAGGGTAGGAAGCAATCAGCCCCAGCATTTT. Protein product: CASSFTFRVGSNQPQHF.

This clonotype was seen at least ten times. The chain is built from TRBV5-1 and TRBJ2-7; D might be TRBD1 (5 bases). The CDR3 runs to 13 residues. Per the germline V gene, CDR1 is SGHRS and CDR2 is YFSETQ. V was cut by 3 bases and J by 4 bases, with 11 bases left in between. The CDR3 is CASSSPGFYEQYF. In DNA form, the CDR3 reads TGCGCCAGCAGCTCCCCAGGGTTTTACGAGCAGTACTTC.

V is TRBV5-1 and J is TRBJ2-3; D call uncertain. Germline-derived CDR1 and CDR2 are SGHRS and YFSETQ. The CDR3 contains 14 residues. The V gene lost 4 bases and the J gene lost 3 bases, with 12 bases spanning the gap. The CDR3 here is CASSPQDGTDTQYF. The CDR3 coding sequence is TGCGCCAGCAGCCCCCAGGACGGGACAGATACGCAGTATTTT.

This clonotype has at least ten counts. V gene TRBV5-1 combines with J gene TRBJ2-3; D might be TRBD1 or TRBD2, each matching 5 bases. Germline V lookup: CDR1 SGHRS, CDR2 YFSETQ. The germline V and J ends were trimmed by 4 bases and 6 bases, with 9 bases remaining between them. There are 12 residues in the CDR3. The DNA of the CDR3 is TGCGCCAGCAGCGGGACCGGGGATACGCAGTATTTT. The encoded protein is CASSGTGDTQYF.

This clonotype was detected only a few times. V is TRBV5-1 and J is TRBJ2-1, with 15 bases that match TRBD2. CDR3 length: 15 residues. The junction had 3 bases not matched to a gene; V was cut back by 4 bases and J by 7 bases. Germline CDR1 and CDR2: SGHRS and YFSETQ. CDR3 amino acids: CASSKGLAGGNEQFF. The CDR3 bases are TGCGCCAGCAGCAAGGGACTAGCGGGGGGAAATGAGCAGTTCTTC.

The table lists this clonotype with many counts. The chain employs TRBV6-1 and TRBJ1-4, with a tentative D call TRBD1 (5 bases). Trimming pared 5 bases from V and 8 bases from J, leaving 12 bases between. The CDR3 is 13 amino acids. Germline CDR1 reads MNHNS; CDR2 reads SASEGT. CDR3 sequence: CASSRQTGEKLFF. CDR3 bases: TGTGCCAGCAGTAGACAGACCGGGGAAAAACTGTTTTTT.

This clonotype was seen many times. The chain couples TRBV29-1 to TRBJ2-3; 16 positions match TRBD2. The trim removed 6 bases at V and 4 bases at J, leaving 13 bases unmatched. In germline, CDR1 is SQVTM, CDR2 ANQGSEA. The length of the CDR3 is 18 residues. CDR3 coding DNA: TGCAGCGTCCGATCCGGGACTAGCGGGAGGGCCCTCTCAGATACGCAGTATTTT. Amino acids: CSVRSGTSGRALSDTQYF.

This clonotype came up many times. The chain carries TRBV7-2 and TRBJ1-6; D is undetermined. Germline CDR1 is SGHTA and CDR2 is FQGNSA. The CDR3 has 13 amino acids. V was clipped by 2 bases and J by 7 bases, with 6 bases between them. CDR3 region: CASSLPGNSPLHF. In DNA, the CDR3 is TGTGCCAGCAGCTTACCGGGAAATTCACCCCTCCACTTT.